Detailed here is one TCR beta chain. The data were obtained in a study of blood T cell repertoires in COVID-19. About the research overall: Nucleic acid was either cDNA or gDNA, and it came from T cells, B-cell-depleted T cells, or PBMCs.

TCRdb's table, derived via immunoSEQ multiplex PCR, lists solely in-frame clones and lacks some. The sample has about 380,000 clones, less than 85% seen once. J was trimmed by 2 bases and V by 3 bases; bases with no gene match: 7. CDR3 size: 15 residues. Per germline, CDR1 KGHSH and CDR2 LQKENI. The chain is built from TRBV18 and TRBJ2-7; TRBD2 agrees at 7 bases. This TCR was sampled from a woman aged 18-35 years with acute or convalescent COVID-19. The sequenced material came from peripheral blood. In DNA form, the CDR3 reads TGTGCCAGCTCACCCTCGAGTGGGACTACCTACGAGCAGTACTTC. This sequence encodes CASSPSSGTTYEQYF.